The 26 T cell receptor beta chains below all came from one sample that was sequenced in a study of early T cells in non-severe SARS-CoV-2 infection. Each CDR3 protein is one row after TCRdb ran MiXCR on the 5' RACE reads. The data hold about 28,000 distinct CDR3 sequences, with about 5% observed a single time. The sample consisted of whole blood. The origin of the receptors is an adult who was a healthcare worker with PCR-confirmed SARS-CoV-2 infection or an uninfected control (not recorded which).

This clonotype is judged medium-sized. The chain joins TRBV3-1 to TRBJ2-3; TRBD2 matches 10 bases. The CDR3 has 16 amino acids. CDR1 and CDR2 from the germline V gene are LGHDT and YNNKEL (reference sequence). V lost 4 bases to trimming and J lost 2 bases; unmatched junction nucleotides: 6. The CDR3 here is CASSPYGLADTDTQYF. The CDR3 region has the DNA TGTGCCAGCAGCCCCTACGGACTAGCGGACACAGATACGCAGTATTTT.

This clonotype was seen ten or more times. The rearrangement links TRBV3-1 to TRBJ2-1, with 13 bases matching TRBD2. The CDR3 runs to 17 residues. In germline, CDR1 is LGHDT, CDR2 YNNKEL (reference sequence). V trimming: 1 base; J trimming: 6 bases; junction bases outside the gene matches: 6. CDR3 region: CASSQGRTSGSFNEQFF. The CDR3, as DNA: TGTGCCAGCAGCCAAGGAAGGACTAGCGGGAGTTTCAATGAGCAGTTCTTC.

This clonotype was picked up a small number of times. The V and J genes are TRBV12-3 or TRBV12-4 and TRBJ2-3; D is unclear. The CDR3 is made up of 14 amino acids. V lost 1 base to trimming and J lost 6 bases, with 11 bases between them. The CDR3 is CASSLGAVRDTQYF. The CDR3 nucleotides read TGTGCCAGCAGTTTAGGCGCGGTGAGGGATACGCAGTATTTT.

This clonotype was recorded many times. The CDR3 loop reads CASSRDRGEQYF. In DNA form, the CDR3 reads TGTGCCAGCAGTAGGGACAGGGGCGAGCAGTACTTC. V gene TRBV6-5 combines with J gene TRBJ2-7, with 10 positions matching TRBD1. V lost 5 bases and J lost 6; bases outside the gene matches: 1. The CDR3 has 12 residues. Germline CDR1 is MNHEY and CDR2 is SVGAGI.

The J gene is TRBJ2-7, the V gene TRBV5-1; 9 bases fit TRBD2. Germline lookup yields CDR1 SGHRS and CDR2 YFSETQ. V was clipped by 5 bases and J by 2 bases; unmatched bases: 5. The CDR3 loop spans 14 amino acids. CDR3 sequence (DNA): TGCGCCAGCAGGGCCCAGCGGGGGGCCTACGAGCAGTACTTC. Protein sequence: CASRAQRGAYEQYF.

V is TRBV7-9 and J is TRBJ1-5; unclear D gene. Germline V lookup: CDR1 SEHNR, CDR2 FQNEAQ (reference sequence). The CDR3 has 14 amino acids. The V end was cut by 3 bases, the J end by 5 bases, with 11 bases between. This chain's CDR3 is CASSFAPDDQPQHF. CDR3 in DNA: TGTGCCAGCAGCTTTGCCCCAGACGATCAGCCCCAGCATTTT.

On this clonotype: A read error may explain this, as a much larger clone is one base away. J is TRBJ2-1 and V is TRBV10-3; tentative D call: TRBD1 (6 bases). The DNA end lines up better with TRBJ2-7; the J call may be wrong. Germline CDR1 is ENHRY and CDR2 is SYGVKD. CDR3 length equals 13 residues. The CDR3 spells CAISIGQNNEQYF. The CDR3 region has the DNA TGTGCCATCAGTATCGGACAGAACAATGAGCAGTACTTC.

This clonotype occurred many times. The CDR3 here is CASSLTQISGGSSYEQYF. For the CDR3, the DNA is TGTGCCAGCAGTTTGACCCAGATCTCGGGGGGGAGCTCCTACGAGCAGTACTTC. This chain joins TRBV6-6 and TRBJ2-7, with 8 bases lining up with TRBD2. The ends lost 4 bases at V and 0 bases at J; junction bases unmatched: 14. This CDR3 has 18 amino acids. Germline V gene sequence: CDR1 MNHNY, CDR2 SVGAGI (reference sequence).

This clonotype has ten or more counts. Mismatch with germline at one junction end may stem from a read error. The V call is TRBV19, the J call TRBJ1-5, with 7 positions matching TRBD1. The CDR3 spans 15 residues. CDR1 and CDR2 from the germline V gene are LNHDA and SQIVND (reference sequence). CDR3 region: CASRPIDRELQHQHF. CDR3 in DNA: TGTGCCAGTAGACCGATCGACAGGGAACTTCAGCACCAGCATTTT.

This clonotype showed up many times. The CDR3 is CASSLNRGPDTQYF. CDR3 coding DNA: TGTGCCAGCAGCTTAAACAGGGGGCCAGATACGCAGTATTTT. This chain connects TRBV7-3 to TRBJ2-3; 9 bases are shared with TRBD1. There are 14 residues in the CDR3. Trimming removed 1 base from V and 4 bases from J; junction bases left unmatched: 0. Germline-derived CDR1 and CDR2 are SGHTA and FQGTGA.

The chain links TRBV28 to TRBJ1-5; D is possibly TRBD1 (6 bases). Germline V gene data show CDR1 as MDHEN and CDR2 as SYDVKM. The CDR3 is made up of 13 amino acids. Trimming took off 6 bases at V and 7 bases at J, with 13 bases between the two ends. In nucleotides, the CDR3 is TGTGCCAGCAGGAGGGGGGCCACACAGCCCCAGCATTTT. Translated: CASRRGATQPQHF.

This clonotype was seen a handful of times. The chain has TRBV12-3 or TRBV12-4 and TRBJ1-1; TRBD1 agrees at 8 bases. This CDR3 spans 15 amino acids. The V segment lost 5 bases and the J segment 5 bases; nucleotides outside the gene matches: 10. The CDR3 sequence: CASSRTGMTGTEAFF. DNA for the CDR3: TGTGCCAGCAGTAGGACAGGGATGACGGGGACTGAAGCTTTCTTT.

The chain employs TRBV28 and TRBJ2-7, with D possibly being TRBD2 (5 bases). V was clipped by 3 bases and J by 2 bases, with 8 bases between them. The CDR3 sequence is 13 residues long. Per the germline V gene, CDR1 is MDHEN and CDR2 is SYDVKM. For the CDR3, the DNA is TGTGCCAGCAGTTTGGGAGTTACCTACGAGCAGTACTTC. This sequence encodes CASSLGVTYEQYF.

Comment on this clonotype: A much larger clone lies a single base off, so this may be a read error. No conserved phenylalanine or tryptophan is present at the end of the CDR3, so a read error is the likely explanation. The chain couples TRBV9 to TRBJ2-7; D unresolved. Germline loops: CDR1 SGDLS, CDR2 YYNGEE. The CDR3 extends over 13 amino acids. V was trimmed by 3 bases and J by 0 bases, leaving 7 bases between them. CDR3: CASSGESSYEQYS. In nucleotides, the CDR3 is TGTGCCAGCAGCGGCGAAAGCTCCTACGAGCAGTACTCC.

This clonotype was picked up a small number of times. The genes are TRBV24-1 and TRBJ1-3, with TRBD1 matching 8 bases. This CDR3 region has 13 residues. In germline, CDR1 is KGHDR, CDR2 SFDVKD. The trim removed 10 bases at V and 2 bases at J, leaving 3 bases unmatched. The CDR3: CATQDRAGNTIYF. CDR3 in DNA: TGTGCCACTCAGGACAGGGCTGGAAACACCATATATTTT.

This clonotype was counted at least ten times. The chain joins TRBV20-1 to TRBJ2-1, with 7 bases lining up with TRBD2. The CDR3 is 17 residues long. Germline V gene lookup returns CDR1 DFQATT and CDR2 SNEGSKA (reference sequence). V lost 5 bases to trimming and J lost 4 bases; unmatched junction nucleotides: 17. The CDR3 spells CSAHLGLKAGSYNEQFF. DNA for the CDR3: TGCAGTGCTCACCTCGGGCTAAAAGCGGGAAGTTACAATGAGCAGTTCTTC.

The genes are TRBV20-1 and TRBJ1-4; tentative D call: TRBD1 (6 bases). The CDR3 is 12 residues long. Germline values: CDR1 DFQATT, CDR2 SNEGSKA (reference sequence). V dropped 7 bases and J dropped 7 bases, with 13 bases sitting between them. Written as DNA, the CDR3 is TGCAGTGTGTCAAGGGGGGGTGAAAAACTGTTTTTT. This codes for CSVSRGGEKLFF.

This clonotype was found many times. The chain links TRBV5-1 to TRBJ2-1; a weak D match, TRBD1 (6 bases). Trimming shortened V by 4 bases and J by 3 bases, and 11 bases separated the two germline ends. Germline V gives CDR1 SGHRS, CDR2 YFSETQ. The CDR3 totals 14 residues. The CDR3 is CASSPGQYYNEQFF. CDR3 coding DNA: TGCGCCAGCAGCCCCGGACAGTACTACAATGAGCAGTTCTTC.

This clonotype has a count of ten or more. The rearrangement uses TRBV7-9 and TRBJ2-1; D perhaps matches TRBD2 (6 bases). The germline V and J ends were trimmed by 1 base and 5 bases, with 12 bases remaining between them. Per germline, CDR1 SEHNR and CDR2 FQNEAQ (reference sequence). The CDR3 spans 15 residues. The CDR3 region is CASSLVLSGDNEQFF. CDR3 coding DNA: TGTGCCAGCAGCTTAGTTCTTAGCGGAGACAATGAGCAGTTCTTC.

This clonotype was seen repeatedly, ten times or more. CDR3 DNA sequence: TGTGCCAGCAGCTTAGTAACAGGGGCGGAAGATACGCAGTATTTT. It codes for CASSLVTGAEDTQYF. The genes are TRBV11-2 and TRBJ2-3; 7 bases fit TRBD1. CDR3 length: 15 amino acids. Germline V gene data show CDR1 as SGHAT and CDR2 as FQNNGV. J gave up 5 bases and V 1 base, and 6 bases lay outside the gene matches.

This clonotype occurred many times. The CDR3 nucleotides are TGTGCCAGCAGCTTGGTGGGGGGGCCGTATACGCAGTATTTT. This translates into CASSLVGGPYTQYF. The chain links TRBV5-4 to TRBJ2-3; TRBD2 might be the D (7 bases). With 0 bases removed from V and 7 bases from J, the gap between germline ends came to 12 bases. Germline assignment: CDR1 SGHNT and CDR2 YYREEE (reference sequence). The CDR3 has 14 residues.

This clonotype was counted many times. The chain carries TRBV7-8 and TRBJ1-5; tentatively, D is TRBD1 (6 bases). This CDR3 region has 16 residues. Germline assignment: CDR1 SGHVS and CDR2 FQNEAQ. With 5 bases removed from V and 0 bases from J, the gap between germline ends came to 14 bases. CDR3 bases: TGTGCCAGCAGCCCGCAGACAGGCTATAGCAATCAGCCCCAGCATTTT. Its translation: CASSPQTGYSNQPQHF.

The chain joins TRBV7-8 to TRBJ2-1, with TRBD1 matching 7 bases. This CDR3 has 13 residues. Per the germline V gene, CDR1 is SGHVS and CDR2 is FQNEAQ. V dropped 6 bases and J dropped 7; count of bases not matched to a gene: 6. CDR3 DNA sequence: TGTGCCAGCAGTCAAGGGGGCGGGAATGAGCAGTTCTTC. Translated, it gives CASSQGGGNEQFF.

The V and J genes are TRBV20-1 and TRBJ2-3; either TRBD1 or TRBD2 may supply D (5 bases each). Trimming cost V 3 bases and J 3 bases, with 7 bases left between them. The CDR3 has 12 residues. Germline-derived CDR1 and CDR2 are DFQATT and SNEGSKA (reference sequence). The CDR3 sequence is CSASRETDTQYF. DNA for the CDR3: TGCAGTGCTAGCAGGGAGACAGATACGCAGTATTTT.

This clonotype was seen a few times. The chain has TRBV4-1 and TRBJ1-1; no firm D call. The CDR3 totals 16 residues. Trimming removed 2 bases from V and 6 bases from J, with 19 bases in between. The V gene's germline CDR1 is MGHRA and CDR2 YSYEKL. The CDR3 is CASSQYVEPPTPEAFF. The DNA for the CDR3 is TGCGCCAGCAGCCAATACGTGGAGCCCCCGACTCCTGAAGCTTTCTTT.

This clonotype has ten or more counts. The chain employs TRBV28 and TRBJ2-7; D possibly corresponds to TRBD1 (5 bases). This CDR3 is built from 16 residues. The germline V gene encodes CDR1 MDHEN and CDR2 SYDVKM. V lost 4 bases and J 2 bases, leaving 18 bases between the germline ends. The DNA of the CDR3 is TGTGCCAGCAGTTACAACAGGCAAAGAAAGGCCTACGAGCAGTACTTC. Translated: CASSYNRQRKAYEQYF.